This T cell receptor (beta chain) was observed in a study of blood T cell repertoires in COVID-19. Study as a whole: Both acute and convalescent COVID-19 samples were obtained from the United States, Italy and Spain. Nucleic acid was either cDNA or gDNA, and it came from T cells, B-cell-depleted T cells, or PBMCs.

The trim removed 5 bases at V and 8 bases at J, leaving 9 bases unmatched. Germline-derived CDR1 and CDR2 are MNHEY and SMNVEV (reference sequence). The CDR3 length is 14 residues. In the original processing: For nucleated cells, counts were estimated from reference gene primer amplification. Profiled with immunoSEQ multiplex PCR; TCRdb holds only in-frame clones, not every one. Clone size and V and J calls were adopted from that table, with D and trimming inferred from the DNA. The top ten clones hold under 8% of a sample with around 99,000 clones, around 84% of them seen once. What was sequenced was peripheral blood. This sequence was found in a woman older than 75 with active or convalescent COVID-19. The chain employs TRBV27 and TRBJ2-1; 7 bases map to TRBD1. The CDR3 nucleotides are TGTGCCAGCAGTATTAGACAGGGTTTACATGAGCAGTTCTTC. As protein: CASSIRQGLHEQFF.